The present entry profiles one TCR beta chain with its context. Its antigen is not known. This sample is drawn from a study of shared clonotypes between healthy human individuals. Study-level information: CD4 naive cells filled three plates per donor, CD4 memory three, CD8 naive two and CD8 memory one.

Regarding the study as a whole: Since donors were few, the genetic and exposure-history diversity represented was limited. Approximately 5% of naive CD4 clonotypes were shared across several donors.

HIV-negative, healthy adults without recent acute infections or vaccinations were the donors. The CDR3 sequence is 11 residues long. Trimming cost V 6 bases and J 11 bases, with 13 bases left between them. The V gene's germline CDR1 is MDHEN and CDR2 SYDVKM. Profiling relied on immunoSEQ multiplex PCR, and the TCRdb table lists in-frame clones only, not all of them. The top ten hold 0.1% to 0.15% of the sample, which has about 2 million clones, roughly 96% seen once. The V gene is TRBV28, the J gene TRBJ1-1; no clear D. The sequence derives from a young man in good health. Sequences were obtained from naive CD4+ T cells sorted from blood. Stated subset: CD45RA+ positively selected. The DNA of the CDR3 is TGTGCCAGCAGGACGGCGACGCGGGCTTTCTTT. This encodes CASRTATRAFF.